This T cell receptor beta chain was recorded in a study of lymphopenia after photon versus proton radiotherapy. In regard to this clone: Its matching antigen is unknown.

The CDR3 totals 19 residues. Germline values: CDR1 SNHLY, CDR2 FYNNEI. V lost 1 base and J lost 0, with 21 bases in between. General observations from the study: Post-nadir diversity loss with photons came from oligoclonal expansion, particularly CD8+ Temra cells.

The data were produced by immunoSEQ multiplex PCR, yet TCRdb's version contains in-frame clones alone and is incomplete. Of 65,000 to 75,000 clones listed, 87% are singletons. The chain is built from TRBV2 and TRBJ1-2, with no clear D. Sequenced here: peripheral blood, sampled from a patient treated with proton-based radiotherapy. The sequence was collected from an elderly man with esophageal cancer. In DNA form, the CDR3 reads TGTGCCAGCAGTGAAGTGAATAACAAGGCCCCCTCATCTAACTATGGCTACACCTTC. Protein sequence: CASSEVNNKAPSSNYGYTF.